This TCR beta chain was profiled in a study of cytomegalovirus exposure and HLA in healthy donors. Primers: 60 Vbeta forward and 13 Jbeta reverse. Assay used: immunoSEQ multiplex PCR; TCRdb lists only in-frame clones, some missing. The table shows 150,000 to 200,000 clones, with 70% occurring only once. Germline CDR1 LGHNA, CDR2 YNFKEQ. This CDR3 contains 16 residues. V shed 0 bases and J 6 bases; nucleotides not matched to a gene: 3. The clonotype was recovered from a man between 18 and 35 years old in good health and CMV-seropositive. V gene TRBV4-2 combines with J gene TRBJ1-5; 12 bases align to TRBD1. Sequencing was carried out using PBMCs. In DNA form, the CDR3 reads TGTGCCAGCAGCCAAGAAGGGACAGGGGGCGCTCAGCCCCAGCATTTT. It encodes CASSQEGTGGAQPQHF.